This T cell receptor beta chain was recorded in a study of regulatory T cells in long-lasting Graves disease. As for time point: newly diagnosed GD, antithyroid drugs for less than 3 months. PBMC RNA was the source of the TCR library. Roughly 9.2 milliliters of peripheral blood were drawn into EDTA tubes. According to the study, TCR beta libraries were built with iRepertoire HTBI primers and CDR3-region Arm-PCR. Authors' methods: Roughly 65 TRBV and some 15 TRBJ segments were identified across samples. One entry per CDR3 protein results from TCRdb running MiXCR on the multiplex PCR reads. In this record, the V and J calls reflect TCRdb's handling and not the investigators' own analysis. The repertoire includes about 440,000 distinct CDR3 sequences, less than 20% of them detected once, and under 30% sits in the top ten. This sample was shared with a second study, whose subject was T cells in Graves' hyperthyroidism and ophthalmopathy. From that study: The primer set for the first-round RT-PCR of the TCR CDR3 was HTBI.

The sequence came from a woman under 30 with Graves disease. Here the sequenced sample was peripheral blood mononuclear cells (PBMCs), taken at new diagnosis, from a patient treated with antithyroid drugs.

The CDR3 region is CASSVQGANYEQYF. For the CDR3, the DNA is TGCGCCAGCAGTGTCCAGGGGGCTAACTACGAGCAGTACTTC. The chain recombines TRBV5-1 with TRBJ2-7, with 8 bases identical to TRBD1. Germline V gives CDR1 SGHRS, CDR2 YFSETQ. V gave up 5 bases and J gave up 3 bases; unmatched junction bases: 7. The CDR3 is 14 residues long.